A selection of T cell receptor beta chains follows, all from one sample in a study of T cell repertoires in cytomegalovirus infection. MiXCR, applied by TCRdb to the reads, yields one record per CDR3 protein. The data show about 260,000 distinct CDR3 sequences, with 12% to 15% seen just once and around 8.8% held by the top ten. Sequenced: PBMCs. Every receptor here comes from a human donor in good health (CMV status not recorded). Some clones in this sample may be carry-over from other donors' samples. Both conserved end residues are part of each CDR3. Fields, in order: clone size, V gene, D gene, J gene, CDR3 DNA, CDR3 protein. A D gene is named only where the DNA matches it firmly. Expanded clones are given a class, and other clones once, few, many or no size at all.

>NA|TRBV28|TRBD1|TRBJ2-7
TGTGCCAGCAGTTTCGGGGACAGGCTGGGGGAGCAGTACTTC
CASSFGDRLGEQYF
>many|TRBV6-1|NA|TRBJ2-6
TGTGCCAGCAGTTCGCACCACATATCCTCTGGGGCCAACGTCCTGACTTTC
CASSSHHISSGANVLTF
>many|TRBV7-6|NA|TRBJ2-5
TGTGCCAGCAGCACCAGGGATGGGGAGACCCAGTACTTC
CASSTRDGETQYF
>many|TRBV7-4|NA|TRBJ1-1
TGTGCCAGCAGCCCGCGGACAGACATGAACACTGAAGCTTTCTTT
CASSPRTDMNTEAFF
>few|TRBV20-1|TRBD1|TRBJ2-7
TGCAGTGCTGATTGGTCGGGACAGGGCTCCGGGGAGCAGTACTTC
CSADWSGQGSGEQYF
>many|TRBV7-2|TRBD2|TRBJ2-1
TGTGCCAGCAGCATTAGCGGGAGGGCTAGCAATGAGCAGTTCTTC
CASSISGRASNEQFF
>few|TRBV7-6|NA|TRBJ1-1
TGTGCCAGCAGCATCCCCCCGGACGGGGGCACTGAAGCTTTCTTT
CASSIPPDGGTEAFF
>many|TRBV5-4|TRBD2|TRBJ2-3
TGTGCCAGCAGCTGGCTAGCGGCCAAGGCAGATACGCAGTATTTT
CASSWLAAKADTQYF
>many|TRBV12-3/TRBV12-4|NA|TRBJ2-1
TGTGCCAGCAGACGCGGACCGGGGGCCTACAATGAGCAGTTCTTC
CASRRGPGAYNEQFF
>few|TRBV5-1|TRBD1|TRBJ1-1
TGCGCCAGCAGCCACGGACAGGGGTCTGAAGCTTTCTTT
CASSHGQGSEAFF
>few|TRBV20-1|NA|TRBJ2-4
TGCAGTGCTAAGGGGCCGGGGGGCGGGAAAGCCAAAAACATTCAGTACTTC
CSAKGPGGGKAKNIQYF
>many|TRBV7-3|NA|TRBJ2-1
TGTGCCAGCAGCTTAACGCCCAGGGACTTATTCAATGAGCAGTTCTTC
CASSLTPRDLFNEQFF
>NA|TRBV2|NA|TRBJ1-5
TGTGCCAGCTGCGAAGGGGATAGCAATCAGCCCCAGCATTTT
CASCEGDSNQPQHF
>many|TRBV7-2|NA|TRBJ1-1
TGTGCCAGCAGCTTAGACTTTTCCCAGGGGCCGCGGCACACTGAAGCTTTCTTT
CASSLDFSQGPRHTEAFF
>few|TRBV4-3|TRBD1|TRBJ1-3
TGCGCCAGCAGCCAGAAGGGGGCCCCTGGAAACACCATATATTTT
CASSQKGAPGNTIYF
>many|TRBV19|TRBD2|TRBJ2-1
TGTGCCAGTAGTATAGATCCAGGCGGGAGTCGCAATGAGCAGTTCTTC
CASSIDPGGSRNEQFF
>many|TRBV7-2|TRBD2|TRBJ2-1
TGTGCCAGCAGCTTAAGATCGGGACTAGTTCCCCCAATCGAGCAGTTCTTC
CASSLRSGLVPPIEQFF
>NA|TRBV29-1|TRBD1|TRBJ2-7
TGCAGCGTTGAATGGACAGGGTTCTACGAGCAGTACTTC
CSVEWTGFYEQYF
>NA|TRBV10-2|NA|TRBJ1-3
TGCGCCAGCAGTGGACAGCCTGGAAACACCATATATTTT
CASSGQPGNTIYF
>many|TRBV5-1|NA|TRBJ2-7
TGCGCCAGCAGCGCTGGGGAGTTCCCTTACGAGCAGTACTTC
CASSAGEFPYEQYF
>many|TRBV7-2|NA|TRBJ2-3
TGTGCCAGCACCCTCACAGATACGCAGTATTTT
CASTLTDTQYF
>many|TRBV25-1|NA|TRBJ1-6
TGTGCCAGCAGTGATCCAGGGATCTTGGCGCCCCTCCACTTT
CASSDPGILAPLHF
>few|TRBV6-4|TRBD2|TRBJ2-2
TGTGCCAGCAGTGACTCGGCTAGCGGGAGCACCGGGGAGCTGTTTTTT
CASSDSASGSTGELFF
>NA|TRBV13|TRBD2|TRBJ2-7
TGTGCCAGTTCCCCAACTAGCGGGGACACCTACGAGCAGTACTTC
CASSPTSGDTYEQYF
>few|TRBV5-4|NA|TRBJ1-2
TGTGCCAGCAGCATCTTGACGGACTATGGCTACACCTTC
CASSILTDYGYTF
>NA|TRBV3-1|NA|TRBJ1-2
TGTGCCAGCAGCCCCCGTGGAGCCGCCTACTATGGCTACACCTTC
CASSPRGAAYYGYTF
>few|TRBV6-5|TRBD1|TRBJ1-2
TGTGCCAGCAGTCCCCCGGGACAGGGGCCCGGCTACACCTTC
CASSPPGQGPGYTF
>few|TRBV6-2/TRBV6-3|NA|TRBJ1-4
TGTGCCAGCAGTTATGGTCAGGGGATTGAAAAACTGTTTTTT
CASSYGQGIEKLFF
>few|TRBV10-3|NA|TRBJ2-1
TGTGCCATCAGAAGGGAGAGCTCCTACAATGAGCAGTTCTTC
CAIRRESSYNEQFF
>many|TRBV7-2|NA|TRBJ1-2
TGTGCCAGCAGCTTTGGTCAGCAGGGCTACACCTTC
CASSFGQQGYTF
>few|TRBV7-6|NA|TRBJ2-1
TGTGCCAGCAGCTCCGCGTGGGAGCAGTTCTTC
CASSSAWEQFF
>many|TRBV5-4|NA|TRBJ2-3
TGTGCCAGCAGCCTTCTCCGACTAGGCGGCACAGATACGCAGTATTTT
CASSLLRLGGTDTQYF
>many|TRBV2|NA|TRBJ2-1
TGTGCCAGCAGTGAAGGTACGGAGGAAATAAGCAATGAGCAGTTCTTC
CASSEGTEEISNEQFF
>few|TRBV20-1|NA|TRBJ2-2
TGCAGTGCTAGAGATCCCGGGGTCGAAACCGGGGAGCTGTTTTTT
CSARDPGVETGELFF
>NA|TRBV29-1|TRBD2|TRBJ2-7
TGCAGCGTCGCACGTGGCCTAGCGGGAAGGATCTACGAGCAGTACTTC
CSVARGLAGRIYEQYF
>many|TRBV7-2|NA|TRBJ2-7
TGTGCCAGCAGCTTAGCGCGCCGATTGGCGTCCTACGAGCAGTACTTC
CASSLARRLASYEQYF
>NA|TRBV10-3|NA|TRBJ1-6
TGTGCCATCAGTGATAATTTGAATAATTCACCCCTCCACTTT
CAISDNLNNSPLHF
>many|TRBV12-3/TRBV12-4|NA|TRBJ1-1
TGTGCCAGCAGTTGGGCGGCCACTGAAGCTTTCTTT
CASSWAATEAFF
>few|TRBV20-1|NA|TRBJ2-5
TGCAGTGCCGACGAGAGGAGGGGACAAGAGACCCAGTACTTC
CSADERRGQETQYF
>many|TRBV12-3/TRBV12-4|NA|TRBJ1-1
TGTGCCAGCAGTTCGGTGAACACTGAAGCTTTCTTT
CASSSVNTEAFF
>many|TRBV28|NA|TRBJ2-5
TGTGCCAGCAGTTTTGAGGGGCCAGGGCAAGAGACCCAGTACTTC
CASSFEGPGQETQYF
>NA|TRBV7-9|NA|TRBJ2-5
TGTGCCAGCAGCACGAAACTTGCGGGCGGGACCCAGTACTTC
CASSTKLAGGTQYF
>few|TRBV7-2|TRBD2|TRBJ2-2
TGTGCCAGCAGCTTAGCGGGCGGGAGAGGAACCGGGGAGCTGTTTTTT
CASSLAGGRGTGELFF
>NA|TRBV7-3|TRBD2|TRBJ2-1
TGTGCCAGCAGACTTATAGCGGGAGGGCCAGGTGAGCAGTTCTTC
CASRLIAGGPGEQFF